The present T cell receptor beta chain was sequenced within a study of cytomegalovirus exposure and HLA in healthy donors. The wider study: In an early release, HLA-typed donors contributed 77 million or so unique TCR sequences.

This clone has only a few counts. The CDR3 is made up of 13 amino acids. Germline lookup yields CDR1 LGHNT and CDR2 FRNRAP. The V gene lost 2 bases and the J gene lost 9 bases, with 11 bases spanning the gap. 13 Jbeta primers and 60 Vbeta primers were used for the PCR. Profiling relied on immunoSEQ multiplex PCR, and the TCRdb table lists in-frame clones only, not all of them. Of 100,000 or so clones listed, 65% to 90% are singletons. This clonotype was sampled from a woman between 18 and 29 years old in good health and CMV-seronegative. The sequenced material came from PBMCs. This chain joins TRBV12-5 and TRBJ2-1; unclear D gene. As DNA, the CDR3 is TGTGCTAGTGGTTTGAATCCCCTGGCTGAGCAGTTCTTC. The encoded protein is CASGLNPLAEQFF.